Listed below are T cell receptor beta chains from one sample, sequenced in a study of T cells after posttransplantation cyclophosphamide. Assay: immunoSEQ multiplex PCR; the TCRdb copy retains only in-frame clones and omits some. Reported are 2,500 to 3,000 clones, none seen only once; the ten largest carry 8.5% to 12%. This specimen was PBMCs, taken after allogeneic stem cell transplant with posttransplant cyclophosphamide. The receptors shown here come from a male patient aged 60-69 years who received an allogeneic stem cell transplant from a related donor and was CMV-positive. The graft donor may be the source of some T cells. CDR3s include the opening cysteine and the closing phenylalanine or tryptophan. The D gene is left open where the match is weak. Sizes are listed as once, few, many or a size class.

CASSLRGTGELFF TGTGCCAGCAGCTTAAGGGGAACCGGGGAGCTGTTTTTT TRBJ2-2 many TRBV11-3 13 NA
CASSLEGGGETQYF TGTGCCAGCAGCTTAGAGGGGGGGGGAGAGACCCAGTACTTC TRBJ2-5 many TRBV11-2 14 TRBD2
CASSLGGLGEAFF TGTGCCAGCAGCTTAGGAGGGTTGGGTGAAGCTTTCTTT TRBJ1-1 many TRBV7-2 13 NA
CASSLERIETQYF TGCGCCAGCAGCTTGGAGCGGATTGAGACCCAGTACTTC TRBJ2-5 many TRBV5-1 13 NA
CASSLDLGGQFYGYTF TGTGCCAGCAGCTTGGATCTCGGCGGACAGTTCTATGGCTACACCTTC TRBJ1-2 medium-sized TRBV5-4 16 NA
CASSPGQSSYNSPLHF TGTGCCAGTAGTCCTGGACAGAGCTCCTATAATTCACCCCTCCACTTT TRBJ1-6 medium-sized TRBV19 16 NA
CSVDGQGVLETQYF TGCAGCGTTGATGGACAGGGAGTTTTGGAGACCCAGTACTTC TRBJ2-5 many TRBV29-1 14 TRBD1
CATSRAGTGVNEQFF TGTGCCACCAGCAGAGCCGGGACAGGGGTCAATGAGCAGTTCTTC TRBJ2-1 many TRBV15 15 TRBD1
CSGEGGLTGELFF TGCAGCGGTGAGGGAGGGCTCACCGGGGAGCTGTTTTTT TRBJ2-2 medium-sized TRBV29-1 13 TRBD2
CAISEKGLNTDTQYF TGTGCCATCAGTGAGAAAGGACTGAACACAGATACGCAGTATTTT TRBJ2-3 medium-sized TRBV10-3 15 NA
CASSTTRETQYF TGTGCCAGCAGCACCACAAGAGAGACCCAGTACTTC TRBJ2-5 many TRBV6-5 12 NA
CASSFSQGAPNTEAFF TGTGCCAGCAGTTTTAGCCAGGGGGCTCCGAACACTGAAGCTTTCTTT TRBJ1-1 many TRBV28 16 TRBD1
CASSSREGKTQYF TGTGCCAGCAGCTCTAGGGAGGGAAAGACCCAGTACTTC TRBJ2-5 many TRBV7-2 13 TRBD2
CASRTGLAGYNEQFF TGTGCCAGCAGGACTGGGCTAGCGGGATACAATGAGCAGTTCTTC TRBJ2-1 many TRBV5-4 15 TRBD2
CASSRQLAGGHNEQFF TGCGCCAGCAGCCGACAACTAGCGGGGGGGCACAATGAGCAGTTCTTC TRBJ2-1 medium-sized TRBV4-1 16 TRBD2
CASSLQVRETQYF TGTGCCAGCAGTTTACAAGTCCGGGAGACCCAGTACTTC TRBJ2-5 medium-sized TRBV7-2 13 NA
CASSLNMNTEAFF TGCGCCAGCAGCTTGAATATGAACACTGAAGCTTTCTTT TRBJ1-1 medium-sized TRBV5-1 13 NA
CASIRGSGYTF TGTGCCTCAATCAGGGGCTCTGGCTACACCTTC TRBJ1-2 medium-sized TRBV6-5 11 NA
CASSLSRGHNEQFF TGTGCCAGCAGCCTTAGCAGGGGGCACAATGAGCAGTTCTTC TRBJ2-1 many TRBV9 14 TRBD1
CASMGVYRSTDTQYF TGCGCCAGCATGGGAGTGTACCGAAGCACAGATACGCAGTATTTT TRBJ2-3 medium-sized TRBV10-2 15 NA
CASSPRGFHEQYF TGTGCCAGCAGTCCTCGGGGTTTCCACGAGCAGTACTTC TRBJ2-7 medium-sized TRBV6-5 13 NA
CASSPGLENEQFF TGTGCCAGCAGCCCCGGACTAGAGAATGAGCAGTTCTTC TRBJ2-1 medium-sized TRBV5-4 13 TRBD2
CASSGTDNEQFF TGTGCCAGCAGTGGGACAGACAATGAGCAGTTCTTC TRBJ2-1 many TRBV2 12 NA